This T cell receptor (beta chain) was recorded in a study of blood T cell repertoires in COVID-19. Authors' data handling: Estimation of nucleated cell counts relied on the amplification of reference gene primers. Method: immunoSEQ multiplex PCR; TCRdb's copy keeps in-frame clones and lacks some. Clonal size and the V and J genes are those of that table, whereas D and trimming came from the DNA. The sample consists of some 300,000 clones, about nine tenths of them appearing once. From germline, CDR1 is GTSNPN and CDR2 SVGIG (reference sequence). This CDR3 contains 14 residues. Trimming cost V 2 bases and J 5 bases; bases outside gene matches: 8. Assignment of participants to cohorts was predicated upon participant-reported clinical history.

Input material: PBMCs or T cells enriched from blood (not recorded which). This sequence joins TRBV30 and TRBJ2-7, with TRBD1 matching over 8 bases. The sequence derives from a woman in her twenties or thirties who had recovered from COVID-19. Here the CDR3 reads CAWSFSSGGDEQYF. The DNA for the CDR3 is TGTGCCTGGAGTTTCTCATCAGGGGGCGACGAGCAGTACTTC.